A single sample gave rise to the 23 T cell receptor beta chains below, sequenced in a study of T cells in localized non-small cell lung cancer. The repertoire was sequenced with immunoSEQ multiplex PCR; TCRdb's copy has only in-frame clones and lacks some. The sample includes tens of thousands of clones, 65% to 85% of them seen just once. The input for sequencing was peripheral blood, taken before any cancer treatment. The receptors derive from a female donor aged 60 or older with stage I lung adenocarcinoma.

This rearrangement joins TRBV7-9 to TRBJ2-5, with D unclear. Deletions cut 1 base from V and 2 bases from J, with 8 bases between. CDR1 and CDR2 from the germline V gene are SEHNR and FQNEAQ (reference sequence). The CDR3 has 14 amino acids. The CDR3 nucleotides are TGTGCCAGCAGCTTAGGCCCTATTCAAGAGACCCAGTACTTC. Translating it yields CASSLGPIQETQYF. The complete variable domain, with remaining parts taken from reference TRBV7-9 and TRBJ2-5, reads DTGVSQNPRHKITKRGQNVTFRCDPISEHNRLYWYRQTLGQGPEFLTYFQNEAQLEKSRLLSDRFSAERPKGSFSTLEIQRTEQGDSAMYLCASSLGPIQETQYFGPGTRLLVL.

This clone was seen more than once but under ten times. In DNA form, the CDR3 reads TGTGCCAGCAGCTTTAATCCAGGCACTGAAGCTTTCTTT. It encodes CASSFNPGTEAFF. The genes are TRBV7-6 and TRBJ1-1; D unresolved. The CDR3 loop spans 13 amino acids. The ends were cut back, 3 bases at V and 4 bases at J, with 9 bases in the middle. Germline CDR1 and CDR2: SGHVS and FNYEAQ.

J is TRBJ2-4 and V is TRBV30; 12 nucleotides agree with TRBD2. The CDR3 contains 14 residues. Germline V gives CDR1 GTSNPN, CDR2 SVGIG (reference sequence). Unmatched junction bases numbered 5, after V lost 3 bases and J lost 8 bases. In DNA, the CDR3 is TGTGCCTGGAGCCAGACTAGCGGGAGAGACATTCAGTACTTC. Residues: CAWSQTSGRDIQYF.

Of note for this clone: Other DNA sequences in this sample translate to the same CDR3. The V and J genes are TRBV28 and TRBJ1-5, with D unclear. Per germline, CDR1 MDHEN and CDR2 SYDVKM. This CDR3 region has 12 residues. Trimming stripped 5 bases from V and 3 bases from J, with 5 bases between. The CDR3 loop is CASSPPNQPQHF. In DNA, the CDR3 is TGTGCCAGCAGTCCACCCAATCAGCCCCAGCATTTT.

This chain connects TRBV7-8 to TRBJ2-7; possible D gene TRBD2, 6 bases. CDR3 size: 13 residues. Trimming removed 5 bases from V and 7 bases from J, with 15 bases in between. Germline CDR1 SGHVS, CDR2 FQNEAQ. This CDR3 is CASSRGLEGEQYF. The DNA of the CDR3 is TGTGCCAGCAGCCGGGGGTTGGAGGGGGAGCAGTACTTC.

The gene calls are TRBV9 and TRBJ1-1; D possibly corresponds to TRBD1 (5 bases). The CDR3 is made up of 15 amino acids. Germline assignment: CDR1 SGDLS and CDR2 YYNGEE. V lost 0 bases to trimming and J lost 4 bases, with 13 bases between them. CDR3 bases: TGTGCCAGCAGCGTAGATCTCTCAGGGATCACTGAAGCTTTCTTT. It yields the protein CASSVDLSGITEAFF. The whole variable domain, remainder taken from reference TRBV9 and TRBJ1-1, is DSGVTQTPKHLITATGQRVTLRCSPRSGDLSVYWYQQSLDQGLQFLIQYYNGEERAKGNILERFSAQQFPDLHSELNLSSLELGDSALYFCASSVDLSGITEAFFGQGTRLTVV.

The chain employs TRBV7-2 and TRBJ2-7; D remains ambiguous. The CDR3 is 13 amino acids. Germline assignment: CDR1 SGHTA and CDR2 FQGNSA. Trimming cost V 5 bases and J 6 bases, with 14 bases left between them. CDR3 DNA: TGTGCCAGCAGCGCAGAGGCGCGCTCCGAGCAGTACTTC. Translated, it gives CASSAEARSEQYF. Combining the CDR3 with reference TRBV7-2 and TRBJ2-7 gives the whole variable domain GAGVSQSPSNKVTEKGKDVELRCDPISGHTALYWYRQSLGQGLEFLIYFQGNSAPDKSGLPSDRFSAERTGGSVSTLTIQRTQQEDSAVYLCASSAEARSEQYFGPGTRLTVT.

This clone was counted once. The chain has TRBV5-5 and TRBJ2-7; 9 nucleotides align to TRBD1. The CDR3 has 16 amino acids. The germline CDR1 and CDR2 sequences are SGHKS and YYEKEE (reference sequence). V shed 4 bases and J 5 bases; nucleotides not matched to a gene: 13. CDR3 bases: TGTGCCAGCAGCCAGGAGGTCCGGGACAGGGCTCACGAGCAGTACTTC. Translated: CASSQEVRDRAHEQYF.

The chain couples TRBV10-3 to TRBJ1-4; D not certain. Per the germline V gene, CDR1 is ENHRY and CDR2 is SYGVKD. The ends were cut back, 0 bases at V and 8 bases at J, with 13 bases in the middle. The CDR3 consists of 15 residues. The CDR3 here is CAISESRSTGEKLFF. For the CDR3, the DNA is TGTGCCATCAGTGAGTCCCGATCGACTGGGGAAAAACTGTTTTTT.

The chain uses TRBV2 and TRBJ2-6; D unresolved. CDR1 is SNHLY and CDR2 is FYNNEI in the germline V gene. The CDR3 extends over 16 amino acids. The V end lost 4 bases, the J end lost 0 bases, and 10 bases lay between the germline ends. In nucleotides, the CDR3 is TGTGCCAGCAGTGTTGGGATCCTCTCTGGGGCCAACGTCCTGACTTTC. It translates to CASSVGILSGANVLTF. Complete variable domain (other parts from reference TRBV2 and TRBJ2-6): EPEVTQTPSHQVTQMGQEVILRCVPISNHLYFYWYRQILGQKVEFLVSFYNNEISEKSEIFDDQFSVERPDGSNFTLKIRSTKLEDSAMYFCASSVGILSGANVLTFGAGSRLTVL.

CDR3 bases: TGTGCCAGCTCACCGGCCAGGGGCACAGATACGCAGTATTTT. Translated: CASSPARGTDTQYF. J is TRBJ2-3 and V is TRBV18, with a possible D match to TRBD1 (5 bases). The CDR3 covers 14 residues. Trimming took off 3 bases at V and 1 base at J, with 8 bases between the two ends. Germline CDR1 KGHSH, CDR2 LQKENI.

V and J are TRBV9 and TRBJ1-3, with D uncertain. Trimming shortened V by 3 bases and J by 7 bases, and 8 bases separated the two germline ends. Germline CDR1 SGDLS, CDR2 YYNGEE. CDR3 size: 12 residues. CDR3 amino acids: CASSESSNTIYF. The CDR3 bases are TGTGCCAGCAGCGAGAGTAGCAACACCATATATTTT.

This chain connects TRBV7-2 to TRBJ1-1, with a possible D match to TRBD1 (5 bases). The CDR3 loop spans 15 amino acids. In germline, CDR1 is SGHTA, CDR2 FQGNSA. V was pared by 5 bases and J by 4 bases, with 17 bases between. The CDR3 is CASSLAGGDVTEAFF. The CDR3 DNA sequence: TGTGCCAGCAGCCTCGCCGGGGGGGATGTCACTGAAGCTTTCTTT.

The CDR3 bases are TGTGCCAGCAGTTACGGTAATCCTCGGCGAGGCTACACCTTC. The encoded protein is CASSYGNPRRGYTF. The chain carries TRBV28 and TRBJ1-2; D remains unclear. V lost 4 bases and J lost 8, with 17 bases in between. Per germline, CDR1 MDHEN and CDR2 SYDVKM. The CDR3 consists of 14 residues.

This chain joins TRBV28 and TRBJ1-5; D is uncertain. Trimming removed 7 bases at V and 3 bases at J, with 16 bases between. This CDR3 comprises 15 residues. From germline, CDR1 is MDHEN and CDR2 SYDVKM. The CDR3 protein is CASNSPRGVNQPQHF. The CDR3 bases are TGTGCCAGCAACTCTCCGCGTGGCGTCAATCAGCCCCAGCATTTT.

The rearrangement uses TRBV28 and TRBJ1-5; 9 bases are a match to TRBD1. The V segment lost 8 bases and the J segment 8 bases; nucleotides outside the gene matches: 19. From germline, CDR1 is MDHEN and CDR2 SYDVKM. This CDR3 contains 17 residues. The CDR3 is CASRGFLGTGSEKPQHF. CDR3 bases: TGTGCCAGCCGTGGGTTTCTCGGGACAGGGTCGGAAAAGCCCCAGCATTTT.

In this sample, this clone turned up once. The chain recombines TRBV6-4 with TRBJ1-5; D not certain. Trimming took off 7 bases at V and 0 bases at J, with 28 bases between the two ends. CDR3 length: 20 residues. Germline V lookup: CDR1 MRHNA, CDR2 SNTAGT. This CDR3 is CASNHRKRGCTLCSNQPQHF. Written as DNA, the CDR3 is TGTGCCAGCAATCACAGAAAGCGGGGTTGCACGCTGTGTAGCAATCAGCCCCAGCATTTT.

This clone has more than one count but fewer than ten. This sequence joins TRBV18 and TRBJ1-1; TRBD1 matches 7 bases. The V gene's germline CDR1 is KGHSH and CDR2 LQKENI. The CDR3 totals 15 residues. V lost 4 bases to trimming and J lost 1 base; unmatched junction nucleotides: 6. The CDR3 coding sequence is TGTGCCAGCTCACAGCTTACAGGGGAGAACACTGAAGCTTTCTTT. Translated: CASSQLTGENTEAFF.

The chain couples TRBV10-3 to TRBJ1-3; 7 bases align to TRBD1. Losses at the gene ends were 0 bases for V and 4 bases for J; bases not matched to a gene: 9. The V gene's germline CDR1 is ENHRY and CDR2 SYGVKD. The CDR3 consists of 17 residues. The CDR3 bases are TGTGCCATCAGTGAGTCGACTCCCGACAGGGCCGGAAACACCATATATTTT. This translates into CAISESTPDRAGNTIYF.

The genes are TRBV4-2 and TRBJ1-1; D unresolved. CDR3 size: 15 residues. V shed 5 bases and J shed 5 bases, with 18 bases lying between them. Per the germline V gene, CDR1 is LGHNA and CDR2 is YNFKEQ. The chain's CDR3 is CASSSSKILPTEAFF. The CDR3 DNA sequence: TGTGCCAGCAGCTCTTCTAAAATTCTTCCAACTGAAGCTTTCTTT.

This clone showed up just once. The sample contains more than one DNA sequence encoding this CDR3. The chain has TRBV7-3 and TRBJ2-5, with 8 bases lining up with TRBD2. Germline values: CDR1 SGHTA, CDR2 FQGTGA. This CDR3 has 15 amino acids. The ends lost 4 bases at V and 1 base at J; junction bases unmatched: 5. CDR3 coding DNA: TGTGCCAGCAGCTCCGGGCTAGCGGGCCAAGAGACCCAGTACTTC. It encodes CASSSGLAGQETQYF.

The CDR3 spells CASSYGMAKNIQYF. DNA for the CDR3: TGTGCCAGCAGTTACGGGATGGCCAAAAACATTCAGTACTTC. The chain joins TRBV6-5 to TRBJ2-4; no firm D call. The CDR3 runs to 14 residues. Germline V gene sequence: CDR1 MNHEY, CDR2 SVGAGI. V was pared by 2 bases and J by 1 base, with 6 bases between.

The chain is built from TRBV5-5 and TRBJ1-5, with no clear D. The CDR3 length is 12 residues. Per germline, CDR1 SGHKS and CDR2 YYEKEE (reference sequence). Trimming pared 4 bases from V and 5 bases from J, leaving 7 bases between. CDR3 coding DNA: TGTGCCAGCAGCCCCGGGGATCAGCCCCAGCATTTT. Amino acids: CASSPGDQPQHF.